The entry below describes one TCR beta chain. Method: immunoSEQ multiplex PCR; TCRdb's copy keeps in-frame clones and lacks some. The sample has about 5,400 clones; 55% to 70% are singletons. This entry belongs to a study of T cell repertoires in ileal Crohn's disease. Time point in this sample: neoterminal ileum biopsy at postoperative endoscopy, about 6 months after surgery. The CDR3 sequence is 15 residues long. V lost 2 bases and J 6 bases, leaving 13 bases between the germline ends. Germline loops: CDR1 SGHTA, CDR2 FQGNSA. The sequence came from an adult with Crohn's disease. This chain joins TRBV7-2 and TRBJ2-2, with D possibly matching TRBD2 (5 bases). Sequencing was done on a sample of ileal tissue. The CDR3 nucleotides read TGTGCCAGCAGCTTACCGGGAAGATCGGCCGGGGAGCTGTTTTTT. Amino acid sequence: CASSLPGRSAGELFF.